Sequencing of this TCR beta chain was carried out in a study of blood T cell repertoires in COVID-19. About the study: Acute-phase and convalescent COVID-19 samples originated in the United States, Italy and Spain. T cells, B-cell-depleted T cells, or PBMCs supplied cDNA or gDNA.

Trimming took 4 bases from V and 5 from J; bases not matched to a gene: 12. CDR3 size: 16 residues. Germline lookup yields CDR1 MNHNY and CDR2 SVGAGI (reference sequence). The protocol was immunoSEQ multiplex PCR, while the TCRdb copy is restricted to in-frame clones and leaves out a portion. Of roughly 190,000 clones in the sample, 80% to 90% are singletons; the top ten hold about 15%. This chain connects TRBV6-6 to TRBJ1-1; 8 bases fit TRBD1. The clonotype was recovered from a man aged 30-40 years with active or convalescent COVID-19. Sequencing was performed on peripheral blood. The CDR3 spells CASSSPRGPAGTEAFF. The CDR3 nucleotides are TGTGCCAGCAGTTCGCCCAGGGGGCCCGCGGGGACTGAAGCTTTCTTT.